One sample yielded the 30 T cell receptor beta chains listed below, sequenced in a study of beta chain features in type 1 diabetes. The isolated RNA, all of it, was reverse transcribed, so expressed TCRB transcripts were what got sequenced. TCRdb's copy holds only in-frame clones and misses some; the assay was immunoSEQ multiplex PCR. The table records around 500,000 clones, 9.5% to 12% of them present only once. The specimen sequenced was naive CD4+ T cells from blood. These receptors were taken from a woman in her late teens or twenties in good health.

This clone has only a few counts. This sequence joins TRBV29-1 and TRBJ2-4; perhaps TRBD1 as D (7 bases). CDR3 size: 15 residues. CDR1 is SQVTM and CDR2 is ANQGSEA in the germline V gene. Trimming cost V 6 bases and J 7 bases, with 22 bases left between them. This CDR3 reads CSVVDRANRGNIQYF. The CDR3 DNA sequence: TGCAGCGTCGTAGACAGGGCAAACCGGGGGAACATTCAGTACTTC. Drawing the rest from reference TRBV29-1 and TRBJ2-4, the complete variable domain is SAVISQKPSRDICQRGTSLTIQCQVDSQVTMMFWYRQQPGQSLTLIATANQGSEATYESGFVIDKFPISRPNLTFSTLTVSNMSPEDSSIYLCSVVDRANRGNIQYFGAGTRLSVL.

In this sample, this clone turned up a few times. V is TRBV4-1 and J is TRBJ2-3, with a weak D call TRBD1 (5 bases). Trimming took 3 bases from V and 6 from J, leaving 16 bases between them. Germline V lookup: CDR1 MGHRA, CDR2 YSYEKL. This CDR3 has 15 residues. CDR3 sequence reads: CASSQLPPQGDTQYF. The CDR3 DNA reads as TGCGCCAGCAGCCAGCTGCCTCCCCAGGGTGATACGCAGTATTTT.

CDR3 bases: TGTGCCAGCAGCTACCGCTCCTACGAGCAGTACGTC. It yields the protein CASSYRSYEQYV. V gene TRBV5-6 combines with J gene TRBJ2-7, with D unresolved. Looked up from germline, CDR1 is SGHDT and CDR2 is YYEEEE. V was clipped by 3 bases and J by 0 bases, with 4 bases between them. The CDR3 extends over 12 amino acids.

This clone was seen a few times. This rearrangement joins TRBV10-3 to TRBJ1-2; D gene unclear. Germline CDR1 ENHRY, CDR2 SYGVKD. The CDR3 runs to 12 residues. V was pared by 4 bases and J by 3 bases, with 6 bases between. The CDR3 loop reads CAISGTDYGYTF. The CDR3, as DNA: TGTGCCATCAGTGGGACGGACTATGGCTACACCTTC.

This clone was found a few times. The gene calls are TRBV5-1 and TRBJ2-4; the match to TRBD2 covers 8 bases. The CDR3 consists of 17 residues. Germline CDR1 SGHRS, CDR2 YFSETQ. Trimming cost V 1 base and J 5 bases; bases outside gene matches: 11. CDR3 nucleotides: TGCGCCAGCAGCTTGACCCCGGGGGGGAGTCGCCAAAACATTCAGTACTTC. Its protein product is CASSLTPGGSRQNIQYF.

This clone was detected a few times. V is TRBV2 and J is TRBJ1-2, with 7 bases identical to TRBD1. The V segment lost 2 bases and the J segment 8 bases; nucleotides outside the gene matches: 8. Germline V gene sequence: CDR1 SNHLY, CDR2 FYNNEI. The CDR3 is made up of 14 amino acids. The CDR3 loop reads CASSERRGPQGYTF. The CDR3 DNA reads TGTGCCAGCAGTGAAAGGAGGGGGCCGCAGGGCTACACCTTC.

The chain combines TRBV7-9 with TRBJ2-5; no firm D call. Germline assignment: CDR1 SEHNR and CDR2 FQNEAQ (reference sequence). Between the trimmed V and J ends, which lost 5 bases and 13 bases, there was a span of 11 bases. CDR3 size: 10 residues. The DNA for the CDR3 is TGTGCCAGCAGCCCTGAGTTTGGGTACTTC. Its protein is CASSPEFGYF. Full variable domain (rest looked up from reference TRBV7-9 and TRBJ2-5): DTGVSQNPRHKITKRGQNVTFRCDPISEHNRLYWYRQTLGQGPEFLTYFQNEAQLEKSRLLSDRFSAERPKGSFSTLEIQRTEQGDSAMYLCASSPEFGYFGPGTRLLVL.

The chain combines TRBV6-6 with TRBJ1-3; no firm D call. The germline gives CDR1 MNHNY, CDR2 SVGAGI (reference sequence). The CDR3 sequence is 13 residues long. Trimming stripped 0 bases from V and 3 bases from J, with 3 bases between. The CDR3 region has the DNA TGTGCCAGCAGTTACTCGTTTGGAAACACCATATATTTT. This encodes CASSYSFGNTIYF.

This clone has more than one count but fewer than ten. CDR3: CASSPRDRVNIQYF. The DNA of the CDR3 is TGTGCCAGCAGTCCCCGGGACAGGGTTAACATTCAGTACTTC. V is TRBV28 and J is TRBJ2-4; TRBD1 aligns across 9 bases. CDR1 and CDR2 (germline): MDHEN, SYDVKM. The junction had 6 bases not matched to a gene; V was cut back by 5 bases and J by 7 bases. This CDR3 is built from 14 residues.

This clone has just a few counts. The V and J genes are TRBV12-5 and TRBJ2-1; either TRBD1 or TRBD2 may fit D (5 bases each). The CDR3 has 17 amino acids. V was pared by 6 bases and J by 4 bases, with 22 bases between. Germline CDR1 LGHNT, CDR2 FRNRAP. The CDR3 nucleotides read TGTGCTAGTGGACCCTCCGCCGGGACCCCAAGGTACAATGAGCAGTTCTTC. Protein product: CASGPSAGTPRYNEQFF.

This clone was seen a few times. The junction departs from germline at one end; a sequencing error may be responsible. The rearrangement links TRBV7-2 to TRBJ2-7; 8 bases align to TRBD2. Germline V CDR1 and CDR2: SGHTA, FQGNSA. The CDR3 consists of 12 residues. CDR3 region: CASSSERTSMNF. CDR3 in DNA: TGTGCCAGCAGCTCGGAGAGGACTAGCATGAACTTC.

The gene calls are TRBV5-1 and TRBJ2-7; TRBD1 matches at 7 bases. In germline, CDR1 is SGHRS, CDR2 YFSETQ. Trimming took 1 base from V and 0 from J; bases not matched to a gene: 4. This CDR3 contains 15 residues. CDR3 coding DNA: TGCGCCAGCAGCTTGATGGGGGACAGCTCCTACGAGCAGTACGTC. Protein product: CASSLMGDSSYEQYV.

This clone was seen only a few times. The V call is TRBV7-9, the J call TRBJ2-2; no clear D gene. The CDR3 is made up of 15 amino acids. Trimming took 3 bases from V and 5 from J, leaving 13 bases between them. Per germline, CDR1 SEHNR and CDR2 FQNEAQ (reference sequence). In nucleotides, the CDR3 is TGTGCCAGCAGCTTCAGGCGAGAGTTGACCGGGGAGCTGTTTTTT. Its protein is CASSFRRELTGELFF.

This clone was seen a few times. V usage is TRBV18 and J usage is TRBJ2-3; 9 bases fit TRBD2. This CDR3 contains 16 residues. V trimming: 3 bases; J trimming: 1 base; junction bases outside the gene matches: 5. CDR1 and CDR2 from the germline V gene are KGHSH and LQKENI. CDR3 in DNA: TGTGCCAGCTCACCCTATAGCGGGAGCGGCACAGATACGCAGTATTTT. The encoded protein is CASSPYSGSGTDTQYF.

Only a few counts were recorded for this clone. V gene TRBV5-6 combines with J gene TRBJ2-7; possible D gene TRBD1, 6 bases. Germline CDR1 is SGHDT and CDR2 is YYEEEE. V lost 1 base to trimming and J lost 6 bases, with 20 bases between them. This CDR3 has 16 amino acids. CDR3 sequence reads: CASSLRGQKVRPEQYV. For the CDR3, the DNA is TGTGCCAGCAGCTTGCGCGGACAGAAGGTTAGGCCCGAGCAGTACGTC.

In this sample, this clone turned up a few times. The rearrangement links TRBV11-3 to TRBJ2-1, with no clear D. The CDR3 totals 17 residues. CDR1 and CDR2 from the germline V gene are SGHNT and YENEEA. Trimming removed 1 base at V and 4 bases at J, with 17 bases between. DNA for the CDR3: TGTGCCAGCAGCTTAGGCCGCGTAAGCGCTCCGTACAATGAGCAGTTCTTC. Amino acids: CASSLGRVSAPYNEQFF.

The chain uses TRBV11-2 and TRBJ2-2; TRBD2 matches 11 bases. With 1 base clipped from V and 5 bases from J, the junction kept 9 bases outside the gene matches. This CDR3 contains 18 residues. Germline CDR1 reads SGHAT; CDR2 reads FQNNGV. CDR3 nucleotides: TGTGCCAGCAGCTTAGGCCAACTAGCGGGAGTTAGAACCGGGGAGCTGTTTTTT. As protein: CASSLGQLAGVRTGELFF. The variable domain in full, with the rest retrieved from reference TRBV11-2 and TRBJ2-2, is EAGVAQSPRYKIIEKRQSVAFWCNPISGHATLYWYQQILGQGPKLLIQFQNNGVVDDSQLPKDRFSAERLKGVDSTLKIQPAKLEDSAVYLCASSLGQLAGVRTGELFFGEGSRLTVL.

V usage is TRBV2 and J usage is TRBJ2-4; D unresolved. The CDR3 has 13 residues. Trimming took off 6 bases at V and 2 bases at J, with 8 bases between the two ends. Germline V gives CDR1 SNHLY, CDR2 FYNNEI. CDR3: CASSEVSKNIQYF. DNA for the CDR3: TGTGCCAGCAGCGAGGTTTCCAAAAACATTCAGTACTTC.

This clone was seen more than once but under ten times. V is TRBV7-2 and J is TRBJ2-5; D is ambiguous. V lost 5 bases and J lost 5, with 12 bases in between. This CDR3 is 13 amino acids long. Germline lookup yields CDR1 SGHTA and CDR2 FQGNSA. The CDR3 coding sequence is TGTGCCAGCAGCCCATCCGTCGGGGAGACCCAGTACTTC. The encoded protein is CASSPSVGETQYF.

This clone has a handful of counts. This chain joins TRBV21-1 and TRBJ2-7; the table's D call of TRBD1 was not tested on the DNA. TRBV21-1 counts as a pseudogene. There are 16 residues in the CDR3. In DNA form, the CDR3 reads TGTGCCAGCAGCCTCCCCGCGGGACAGGGAGACAACGAGCAGTACGTC. Encoded protein: CASSLPAGQGDNEQYV.

This clone was detected a few times. The chain has TRBV28 and TRBJ2-3; 10 bases are a match to TRBD1. Trimming removed 6 bases from V and 2 bases from J; junction bases left unmatched: 11. This CDR3 contains 17 residues. Germline loops: CDR1 MDHEN, CDR2 SYDVKM. The CDR3 loop reads CASSTGWTGGNTDTQYF. As DNA, the CDR3 is TGTGCCAGCAGCACAGGTTGGACAGGGGGTAACACAGATACGCAGTATTTT.

The table lists this clone with a few counts. The chain has TRBV5-4 and TRBJ2-7, with D possibly TRBD1 on 6 matching bases. Germline loops: CDR1 SGHNT, CDR2 YYREEE (reference sequence). This CDR3 has 15 amino acids. V was pared by 0 bases and J by 3 bases, with 13 bases between. CDR3 in amino acids: CASSLGTADGYEQYF. Here the CDR3 DNA reads TGTGCCAGCAGCTTGGGGACAGCGGACGGCTACGAGCAGTACTTC.

J is TRBJ2-5 and V is TRBV7-6; D is undetermined. The CDR3 extends over 11 amino acids. V lost 4 bases and J lost 5, with 5 bases in between. Germline V gene lookup returns CDR1 SGHVS and CDR2 FNYEAQ. The CDR3 region is CASSSPETQYF. The DNA of the CDR3 is TGTGCCAGCAGCTCCCCCGAGACCCAGTACTTC.

This clone was counted a few times. The chain links TRBV7-2 to TRBJ2-5; D is perhaps TRBD2 (5 bases). Germline assignment: CDR1 SGHTA and CDR2 FQGNSA. The V end was cut by 1 base, the J end by 2 bases, with 14 bases between. This CDR3 has 16 residues. CDR3 bases: TGTGCCAGCAGCTTAGTAGGTAGCGTGGGTCAAGAGACCCAGTACTTC. Protein product: CASSLVGSVGQETQYF.

This chain joins TRBV11-2 and TRBJ2-2; no reliable D call. The V gene's germline CDR1 is SGHAT and CDR2 FQNNGV. The ends were cut back, 6 bases at V and 0 bases at J, with 2 bases in the middle. The CDR3 runs to 12 residues. CDR3 nucleotides: TGTGCCAGCAGGACGAACACCGGGGAGCTGTTTTTT. It yields the protein CASRTNTGELFF.

This chain links TRBV6-6 with TRBJ2-7, with 7 bases lining up with TRBD1. Germline V gene lookup returns CDR1 MNHNY and CDR2 SVGAGI (reference sequence). CDR3 length: 14 residues. V lost 5 bases, J lost 0 bases, and 4 bases stayed unmatched. In nucleotides, the CDR3 is TGTGCCAGCAGTGTGACAGGGAACTCCTACGAGCAGTACTTC. It encodes CASSVTGNSYEQYF.

This clone has just a few counts. The chain recombines TRBV27 with TRBJ1-1; D may be TRBD1 (5 bases). The ends were cut back, 8 bases at V and 2 bases at J, with 21 bases in the middle. The CDR3 runs 16 residues. From germline, CDR1 is MNHEY and CDR2 SMNVEV (reference sequence). The CDR3 nucleotides are TGTGCCAGCTTTGGAGGGTGGGGCAGGGATAACACTGAAGCTTTCTTT. As protein: CASFGGWGRDNTEAFF.

V gene TRBV7-2 combines with J gene TRBJ2-1, with 7 positions matching TRBD2. Germline CDR1 is SGHTA and CDR2 is FQGNSA. The CDR3 has 14 amino acids. Germline trimming cut 0 bases from V and 4 bases from J; bases unmatched to any gene: 0. The CDR3 spells CASSLAGGYNEQFF. The DNA of the CDR3 is TGTGCCAGCAGCTTAGCGGGGGGGTACAATGAGCAGTTCTTC. The entire variable domain, with the rest obtained from reference TRBV7-2 and TRBJ2-1, is as follows: GAGVSQSPSNKVTEKGKDVELRCDPISGHTALYWYRQSLGQGLEFLIYFQGNSAPDKSGLPSDRFSAERTGGSVSTLTIQRTQQEDSAVYLCASSLAGGYNEQFFGPGTRLTVL.

The genes are TRBV7-2 and TRBJ2-5; D gene uncertain. The CDR3 totals 14 residues. V was trimmed by 5 bases and J by 3 bases, leaving 13 bases between them. Germline-derived CDR1 and CDR2 are SGHTA and FQGNSA. As DNA, the CDR3 is TGTGCCAGCAGCGAGCTAGGGCGGAAAGAGACCCAGTACTTC. Translation: CASSELGRKETQYF.

V and J are TRBV7-9 and TRBJ2-1; 9 nucleotides match TRBD1. The CDR3 has 14 residues. The J segment lost 4 bases and the V segment lost 8 bases, leaving 6 bases of the junction unmatched. Germline CDR1 reads SEHNR; CDR2 reads FQNEAQ (reference sequence). As DNA, the CDR3 is TGTGCCAGCCTCACAGGGGGCGCTTACAATGAGCAGTTCTTC. Its translation: CASLTGGAYNEQFF.